This record looks at one T cell receptor beta chain sequence and its context. This sample was included in a study of blood T cell repertoires in COVID-19. Germline values: CDR1 MNHEY, CDR2 SMNVEV (reference sequence). The length of the CDR3 is 13 residues. Trimming took off 6 bases at V and 7 bases at J, with 15 bases between the two ends. Generated by immunoSEQ multiplex PCR, the TCRdb table keeps only in-frame clones and is missing some. This table holds approximately 100,000 clones, about 89% found once. This TCR was sampled from a man aged 50-60 years with acute or convalescent COVID-19. The chain uses TRBV27 and TRBJ1-2; D is perhaps TRBD1 (6 bases). The sequenced sample consisted of peripheral blood. The CDR3, as DNA: TGTGCCAGCAGGAGCCTACAGGGAAGTGGCTACACCTTC. As protein: CASRSLQGSGYTF.